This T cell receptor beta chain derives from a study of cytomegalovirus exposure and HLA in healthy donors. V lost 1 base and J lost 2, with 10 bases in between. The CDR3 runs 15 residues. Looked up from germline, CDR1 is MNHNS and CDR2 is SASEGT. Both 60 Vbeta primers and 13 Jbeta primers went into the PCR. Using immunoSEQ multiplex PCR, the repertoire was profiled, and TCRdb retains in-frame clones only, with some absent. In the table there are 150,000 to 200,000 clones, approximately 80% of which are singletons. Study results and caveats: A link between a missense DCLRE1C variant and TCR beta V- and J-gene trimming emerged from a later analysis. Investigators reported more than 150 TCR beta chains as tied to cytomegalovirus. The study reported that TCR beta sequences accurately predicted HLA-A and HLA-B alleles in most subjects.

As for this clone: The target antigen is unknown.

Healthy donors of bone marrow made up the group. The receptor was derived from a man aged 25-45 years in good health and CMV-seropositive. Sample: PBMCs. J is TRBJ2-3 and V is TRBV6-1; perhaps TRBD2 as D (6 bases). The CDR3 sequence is CASSEGGLFTDTQYF. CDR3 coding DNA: TGTGCCAGCAGTGAAGGGGGACTTTTCACAGATACGCAGTATTTT.